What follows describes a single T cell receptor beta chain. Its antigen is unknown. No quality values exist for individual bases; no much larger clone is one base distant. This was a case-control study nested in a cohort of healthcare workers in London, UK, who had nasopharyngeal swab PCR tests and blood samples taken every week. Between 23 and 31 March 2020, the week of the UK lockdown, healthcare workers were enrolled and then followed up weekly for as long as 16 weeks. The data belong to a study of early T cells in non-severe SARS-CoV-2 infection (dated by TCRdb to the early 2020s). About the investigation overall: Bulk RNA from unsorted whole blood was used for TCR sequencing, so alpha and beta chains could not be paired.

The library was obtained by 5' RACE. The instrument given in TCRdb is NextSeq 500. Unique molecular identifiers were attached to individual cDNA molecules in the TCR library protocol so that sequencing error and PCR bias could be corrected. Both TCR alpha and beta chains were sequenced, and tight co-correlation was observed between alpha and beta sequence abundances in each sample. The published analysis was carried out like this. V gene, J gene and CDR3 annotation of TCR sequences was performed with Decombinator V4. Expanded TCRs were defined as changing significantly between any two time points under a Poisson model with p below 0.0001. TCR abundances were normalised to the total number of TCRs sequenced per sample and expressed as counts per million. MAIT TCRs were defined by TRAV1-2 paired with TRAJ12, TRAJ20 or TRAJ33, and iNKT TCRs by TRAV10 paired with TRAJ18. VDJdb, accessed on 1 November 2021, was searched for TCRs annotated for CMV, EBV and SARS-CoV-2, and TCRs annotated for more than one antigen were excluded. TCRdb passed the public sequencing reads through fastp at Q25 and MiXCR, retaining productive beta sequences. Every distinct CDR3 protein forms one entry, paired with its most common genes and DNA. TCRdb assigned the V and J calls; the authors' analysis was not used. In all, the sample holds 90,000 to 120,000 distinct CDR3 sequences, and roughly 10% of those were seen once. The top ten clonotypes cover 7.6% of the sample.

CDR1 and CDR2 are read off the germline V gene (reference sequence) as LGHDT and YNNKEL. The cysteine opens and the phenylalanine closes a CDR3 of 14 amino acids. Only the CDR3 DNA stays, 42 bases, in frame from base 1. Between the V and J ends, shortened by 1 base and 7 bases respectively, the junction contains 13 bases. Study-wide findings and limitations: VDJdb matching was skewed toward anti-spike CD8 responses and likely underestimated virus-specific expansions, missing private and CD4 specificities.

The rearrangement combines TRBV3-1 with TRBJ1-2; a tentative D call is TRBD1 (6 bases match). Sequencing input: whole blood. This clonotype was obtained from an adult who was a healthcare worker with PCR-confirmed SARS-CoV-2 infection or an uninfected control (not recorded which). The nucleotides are TGTGCCAGCAGCCAAGGACTGGGGGCTGTTGGCTACACCTTC. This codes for CASSQGLGAVGYTF.